Listed below are T cell receptor beta chains from one sample, sequenced in a study of cytomegalovirus exposure and HLA in healthy donors. The assay was immunoSEQ multiplex PCR, and TCRdb's table has in-frame clones only and misses some. The sample carries about 59,000 clones, 75% to 85% recorded once. Sequencing was performed on PBMCs. All receptors come from a woman aged 40 to 49 in good health and CMV-seronegative. Each CDR3 is given with its conserved first and last residue. The D gene is left open where the match is weak. The size of a clone is reported for some rows only, either as once, few or many, or as a class for expanded clones.

.	TRBD1	TRBV5-1	TRBJ1-2	CASSLDDRGLGGYTF	TGCGCCAGCAGCTTGGATGACAGGGGGCTTGGTGGCTACACCTTC
few	.	TRBV29-1	TRBJ2-7	CSVASQGSYEQYF	TGCAGCGTTGCTAGTCAGGGGTCCTACGAGCAGTACTTC
.	TRBD2	TRBV6-1	TRBJ2-4	CASRISGVAKNIQYF	TGTGCCAGCAGGATTAGCGGGGTAGCCAAAAACATTCAGTACTTC
.	TRBD1	TRBV5-1	TRBJ2-3	CASSPDRPTDTQYF	TGCGCCAGCAGCCCGGACAGGCCCACAGATACGCAGTATTTT
.	.	TRBV5-1	TRBJ2-7	CASSLGGGSYEQYF	TGCGCCAGCAGCTTGGGGGGCGGCTCCTACGAGCAGTACTTC
.	TRBD1	TRBV18	TRBJ1-5	CASSPQSTGLSNQPQHF	TGTGCCAGCTCACCGCAATCGACAGGGCTGAGCAATCAGCCCCAGCATTTT
.	.	TRBV28	TRBJ2-2	CASSRRLAGELFF	TGTGCCAGCAGCCGAAGACTAGCCGGGGAGCTGTTTTTT
.	.	TRBV20-1	TRBJ1-5	CSASQWPQHF	TGCAGTGCTAGTCAGTGGCCCCAGCATTTT
.	TRBD2	TRBV7-9	TRBJ2-1	CASSPPGLAGDNEQFF	TGTGCCAGCAGCCCCCCGGGACTAGCGGGAGACAATGAGCAGTTCTTC
.	TRBD1	TRBV27	TRBJ1-2	CASSTAGGYGYTF	TGTGCCAGCAGCACCGCAGGGGGATATGGCTACACCTTC
.	TRBD1	TRBV5-1	TRBJ2-7	CASSGGQGAAYEQYF	TGCGCCAGCAGCGGGGGACAGGGGGCGGCCTACGAGCAGTACTTC
.	TRBD1	TRBV2	TRBJ1-2	CASSEGPTGWGGYTF	TGTGCCAGCAGTGAAGGGCCGACAGGGTGGGGAGGCTACACCTTC
once	.	TRBV5-6	TRBJ1-1	CASSLLANTEAFF	TGTGCCAGCAGCTTGTTAGCGAACACTGAAGCTTTCTTT
few	.	TRBV6-4	TRBJ2-3	CASSDQEEGAKDF	TGTGCCAGCAGCGACCAAGAGGAGGGGGCCAAGGATTTT
.	.	TRBV2	TRBJ2-7	CASSQYEQYF	TGTGCCAGCTCCCAGTACGAGCAGTACTTC
.	TRBD1	TRBV11-2	TRBJ2-7	CASSLEGQVSYEQYF	TGTGCCAGCAGCTTAGAGGGACAGGTTTCCTACGAGCAGTACTTC
.	.	TRBV27	TRBJ2-7	CASRLSDSRADSYEQYF	TGTGCCAGCAGGCTAAGCGACTCTCGAGCGGACTCCTACGAGCAGTACTTC
.	.	TRBV7-2	TRBJ2-7	CASSALWGRSYEQYF	TGTGCCAGCAGCGCCCTCTGGGGCAGATCCTACGAGCAGTACTTC
.	.	TRBV4-3	TRBJ2-2	CASSQESGRPGELFF	TGCGCCAGCAGCCAAGAGTCAGGGCGTCCCGGGGAGCTGTTTTTT
.	.	TRBV5-4	TRBJ2-7	CASSLDRTDRSYEQYF	TGTGCCAGCAGCTTGGATCGGACAGACCGCTCCTACGAGCAGTACTTC
.	.	TRBV25-1	TRBJ2-7	CASSEYSSEPREQYF	TGTGCCAGCAGTGAATATTCTAGCGAGCCTAGGGAGCAGTACTTC
.	TRBD1	TRBV5-6	TRBJ2-2	CASSSQQGAITGELFF	TGTGCCAGCAGCTCCCAACAGGGGGCGATAACCGGGGAGCTGTTTTTT
.	TRBD2	TRBV6-1	TRBJ2-7	CASNPGLEFGEQYF	TGTGCCAGCAATCCGGGACTAGAGTTCGGCGAGCAGTACTTC
.	TRBD2	TRBV15	TRBJ2-3	CATSRPRLAQGTDTQYF	TGTGCCACCAGCAGACCGAGACTAGCCCAAGGTACAGATACGCAGTATTTT
.	.	TRBV29-1	TRBJ1-2	CSVPSQGGGYTF	TGCAGCGTTCCGTCTCAGGGAGGCGGCTACACCTTC
once	.	TRBV28	TRBJ1-1	CASSTNPVNTEAFF	TGTGCCAGCAGTACTAACCCCGTGAACACTGAAGCTTTCTTT
once	TRBD2	TRBV27	TRBJ2-1	CASRISGTSYNEQFF	TGTGCCAGCAGGATTAGCGGGACCTCCTACAATGAGCAGTTCTTC
.	.	TRBV28	TRBJ2-7	CASRSGDYEQYF	TGTGCCAGCAGGTCAGGGGACTACGAGCAGTACTTC
once	TRBD2	TRBV4-2	TRBJ2-1	CASSREAGLTFNEQFF	TGTGCCAGCAGCCGGGAGGCGGGACTAACCTTCAATGAGCAGTTCTTC
.	TRBD1	TRBV7-9	TRBJ1-4	CASSLVGTGAEKLFF	TGTGCCAGCAGCTTAGTAGGGACAGGGGCTGAAAAACTGTTTTTT
.	.	TRBV28	TRBJ1-1	CASSLLRPYGGKAAFF	TGTGCCAGCAGTTTATTGAGGCCCTACGGGGGGAAGGCAGCTTTCTTT
.	.	TRBV15	TRBJ2-7	CATSFPDSELLYF	TGTGCCACCAGCTTCCCCGACAGCGAACTTCTGTACTTC
.	.	TRBV6-5	TRBJ1-2	CAVGTGGFYGYTF	TGTGCGGTCGGGACGGGAGGTTTTTATGGCTACACCTTC
.	.	TRBV10-3	TRBJ2-7	CAISEWEHSGRGHYEQYF	TGTGCCATCAGTGAGTGGGAGCATAGCGGGCGGGGGCACTACGAGCAGTACTTC
.	TRBD1	TRBV6-5	TRBJ2-1	CASSYSGQGYNEQFF	TGTGCCAGCAGTTACTCGGGACAGGGCTACAATGAGCAGTTCTTC
.	.	TRBV5-6	TRBJ2-5	CASRGLETQYF	TGTGCCAGCAGGGGACTAGAGACCCAGTACTTC
.	TRBD2	TRBV7-9	TRBJ2-7	CASSPRGLAGGPSYEQYF	TGTGCCAGCAGCCCGAGGGGACTAGCGGGAGGTCCCTCCTACGAGCAGTACTTC
.	.	TRBV4-3	TRBJ2-1	CASSQDGGGNEQFF	TGCGCCAGCAGCCAAGATGGGGGCGGCAATGAGCAGTTCTTC
.	TRBD1	TRBV9	TRBJ2-1	CASSDPLDRAYNEQFF	TGTGCCAGCAGCGACCCCTTGGACAGGGCCTACAATGAGCAGTTCTTC
.	.	TRBV6-5	TRBJ2-1	CASSYGTVSYNEQFF	TGTGCCAGCAGTTACGGAACAGTTTCCTACAATGAGCAGTTCTTC
.	TRBD1	TRBV5-1	TRBJ1-1	CASSQGQGAEAFF	TGCGCCAGCAGCCAGGGACAGGGGGCTGAAGCTTTCTTT
.	.	TRBV6-5	TRBJ2-1	CASTSRTRGYNEQFF	TGTGCCAGCACCTCCCGGACCAGGGGCTACAATGAGCAGTTCTTC
.	TRBD2	TRBV4-3	TRBJ2-1	CASSQDGLAAYNEQFF	TGCGCCAGCAGCCAAGATGGGCTAGCGGCTTACAATGAGCAGTTCTTC
.	TRBD1	TRBV6-1	TRBJ1-1	CASSEQGGMGTEAFF	TGTGCCAGCAGTGAACAGGGGGGCATGGGCACTGAAGCTTTCTTT
few	.	TRBV9	TRBJ2-2	CASSGHSVAVSAGELFF	TGTGCCAGCAGCGGTCACTCTGTAGCGGTGAGCGCCGGGGAGCTGTTTTTT
.	TRBD2	TRBV28	TRBJ2-7	CASSPGGSSYEQYF	TGTGCCAGCAGTCCGGGCGGGAGCTCCTACGAGCAGTACTTC
.	.	TRBV6-6	TRBJ2-1	CASSRLGSDEQFF	TGTGCCAGCAGCCGTCTAGGGAGCGATGAGCAGTTCTTC